This T cell receptor beta chain was observed in a study of beta chain features in type 1 diabetes. Study-level points and caveats: Type 1 diabetes patients showed a moderate but significant shortening of TCRB CDR3s in all four CD4+ subsets.

This CDR3 has 12 amino acids. V was shortened by 1 base and J by 5 bases, with 5 bases between the two germline ends. Per the germline V gene, CDR1 is SQVTM and CDR2 is ANQGSEA. The investigators reverse transcribed all of the isolated RNA, so they sequenced expressed TCRB transcripts. TCRdb's table, derived via immunoSEQ multiplex PCR, lists solely in-frame clones and lacks some. The repertoire holds 900,000 or so clones, with around a sixth as singletons. Points on this clone: The antigen remains undetermined.

The specimen was naive CD4+ T cells from blood. This receptor was obtained from a woman between 18 and 29 years old in good health. The V gene is TRBV29-1, the J gene TRBJ1-4; no firm D call. The CDR3 nucleotides read TGCAGCGTTGAAGTCCAGAATGAAAAACTGTTTTTT. This translates into CSVEVQNEKLFF.